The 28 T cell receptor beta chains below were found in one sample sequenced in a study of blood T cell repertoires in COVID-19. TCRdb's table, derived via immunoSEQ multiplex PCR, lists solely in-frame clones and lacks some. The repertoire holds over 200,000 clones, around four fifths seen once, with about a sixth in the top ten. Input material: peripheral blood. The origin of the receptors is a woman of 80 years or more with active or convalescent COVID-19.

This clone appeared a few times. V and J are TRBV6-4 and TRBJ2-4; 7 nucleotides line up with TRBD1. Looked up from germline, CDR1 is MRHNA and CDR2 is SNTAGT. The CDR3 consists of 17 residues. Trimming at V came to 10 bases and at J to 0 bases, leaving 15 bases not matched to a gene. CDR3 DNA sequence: TGTGCCACCCCCTGGACAGGAAACCTTATAGCCAAAAACATTCAGTACTTC. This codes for CATPWTGNLIAKNIQYF.

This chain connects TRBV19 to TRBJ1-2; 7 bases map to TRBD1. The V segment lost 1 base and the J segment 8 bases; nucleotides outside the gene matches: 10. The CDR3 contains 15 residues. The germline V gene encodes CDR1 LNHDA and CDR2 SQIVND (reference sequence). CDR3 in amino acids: CASSIGRDSYLGYTF. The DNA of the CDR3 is TGTGCCAGTAGTATAGGACGGGACAGTTATTTAGGCTACACCTTC.

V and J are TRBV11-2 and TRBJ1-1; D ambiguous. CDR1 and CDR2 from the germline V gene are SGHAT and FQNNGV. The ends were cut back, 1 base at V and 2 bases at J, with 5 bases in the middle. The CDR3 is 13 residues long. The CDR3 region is CASSLGLNTEAFF. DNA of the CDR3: TGTGCCAGCAGCTTAGGGCTCAACACTGAAGCTTTCTTT.

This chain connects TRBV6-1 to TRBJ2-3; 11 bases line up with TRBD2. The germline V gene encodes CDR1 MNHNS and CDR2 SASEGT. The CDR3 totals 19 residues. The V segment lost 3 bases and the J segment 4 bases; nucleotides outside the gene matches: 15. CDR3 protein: CASSDSRTSGSMSADTQYF. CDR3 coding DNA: TGTGCCAGCAGTGATAGTCGAACTAGCGGGAGTATGAGCGCAGATACGCAGTATTTT.

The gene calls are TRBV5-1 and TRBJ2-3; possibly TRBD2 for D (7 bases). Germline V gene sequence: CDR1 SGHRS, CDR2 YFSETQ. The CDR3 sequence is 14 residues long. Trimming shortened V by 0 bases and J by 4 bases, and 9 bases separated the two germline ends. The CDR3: CASSLAGGPDTQYF. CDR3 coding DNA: TGCGCCAGCAGCTTGGCCGGGGGGCCAGATACGCAGTATTTT.

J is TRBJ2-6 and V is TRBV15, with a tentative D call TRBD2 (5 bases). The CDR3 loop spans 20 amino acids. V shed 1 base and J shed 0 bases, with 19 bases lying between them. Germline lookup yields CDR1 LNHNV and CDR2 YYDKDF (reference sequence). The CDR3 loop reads CATSRGLIGVVGSGANVLTF. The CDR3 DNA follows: TGTGCCACCAGCAGAGGGTTAATCGGGGTAGTCGGCTCTGGGGCCAACGTCCTGACTTTC.

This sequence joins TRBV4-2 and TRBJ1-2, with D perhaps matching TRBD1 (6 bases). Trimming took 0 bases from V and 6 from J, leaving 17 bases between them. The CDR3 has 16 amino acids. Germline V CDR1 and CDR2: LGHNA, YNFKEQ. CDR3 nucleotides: TGTGCCAGCAGCCAAGACCCTTGGACAGAAAAGAATGGCTACACCTTC. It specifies CASSQDPWTEKNGYTF.

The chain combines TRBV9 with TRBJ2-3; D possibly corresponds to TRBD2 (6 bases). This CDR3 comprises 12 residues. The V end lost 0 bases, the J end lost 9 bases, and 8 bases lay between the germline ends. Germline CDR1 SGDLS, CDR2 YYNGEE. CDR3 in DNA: TGTGCCAGCAGCGTAGATAGCGGAACGCAGTATTTT. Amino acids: CASSVDSGTQYF.

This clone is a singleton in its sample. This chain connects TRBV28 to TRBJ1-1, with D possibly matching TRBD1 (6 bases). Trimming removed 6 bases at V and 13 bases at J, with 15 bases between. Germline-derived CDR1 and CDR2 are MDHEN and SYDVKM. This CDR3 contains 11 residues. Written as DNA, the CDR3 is TGTGCCAGCAGCTCGGACAGTTATGTTTTCTTT. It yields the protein CASSSDSYVFF.

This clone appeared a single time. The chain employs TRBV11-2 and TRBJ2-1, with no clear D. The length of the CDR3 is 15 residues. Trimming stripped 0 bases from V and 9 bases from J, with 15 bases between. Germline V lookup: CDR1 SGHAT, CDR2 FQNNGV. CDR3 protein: CASSLDRVMWSEQFF. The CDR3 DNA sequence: TGTGCCAGCAGCTTAGATCGGGTGATGTGGTCTGAGCAGTTCTTC.

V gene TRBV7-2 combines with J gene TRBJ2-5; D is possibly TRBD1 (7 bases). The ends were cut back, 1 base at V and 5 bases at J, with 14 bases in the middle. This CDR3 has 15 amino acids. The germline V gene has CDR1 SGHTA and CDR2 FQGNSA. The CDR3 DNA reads TGTGCCAGCAGCTTAGTTGGAGGGGGCTCGGAGACCCAGTACTTC. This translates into CASSLVGGGSETQYF.

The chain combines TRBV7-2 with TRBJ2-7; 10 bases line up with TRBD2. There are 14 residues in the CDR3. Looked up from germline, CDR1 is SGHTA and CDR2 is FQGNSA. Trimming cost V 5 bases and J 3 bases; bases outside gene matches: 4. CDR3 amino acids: CASSPGTSVYEQYF. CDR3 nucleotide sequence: TGTGCCAGCAGCCCCGGGACTAGCGTCTACGAGCAGTACTTC.

CDR3 in amino acids: CASSLELGGNEQFF. CDR3 sequence (DNA): TGTGCCAGCAGCTTAGAACTAGGTGGCAATGAGCAGTTCTTC. V and J are TRBV11-3 and TRBJ2-1; tentative D call: TRBD2 (5 bases). V lost 0 bases, J lost 6 bases, and 9 bases lay in between. The germline V gene encodes CDR1 SGHNT and CDR2 YENEEA. The CDR3 is 14 residues long.

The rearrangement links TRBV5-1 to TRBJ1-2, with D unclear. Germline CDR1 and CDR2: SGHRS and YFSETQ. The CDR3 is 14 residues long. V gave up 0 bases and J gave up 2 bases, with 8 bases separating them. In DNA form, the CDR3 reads TGCGCCAGCAGCTTGGATGGCCGAAACTATGGCTACACCTTC. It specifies CASSLDGRNYGYTF.

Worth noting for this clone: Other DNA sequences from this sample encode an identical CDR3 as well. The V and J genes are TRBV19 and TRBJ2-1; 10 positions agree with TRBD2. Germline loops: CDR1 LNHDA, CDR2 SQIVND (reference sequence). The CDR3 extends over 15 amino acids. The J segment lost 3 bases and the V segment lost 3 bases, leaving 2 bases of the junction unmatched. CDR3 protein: CASSIGLAVYNEQFF. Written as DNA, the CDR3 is TGTGCCAGTAGTATCGGACTAGCGGTCTACAATGAGCAGTTCTTC.

CDR3 protein: CASSDQLFGSTGELFF. The DNA of the CDR3 is TGTGCCAGCAGTGATCAGTTATTTGGGAGCACCGGGGAGCTGTTTTTT. V gene TRBV6-1 combines with J gene TRBJ2-2, with D tentatively TRBD2 (5 bases). The CDR3 runs to 16 residues. V lost 3 bases and J lost 4, with 15 bases in between. Germline V gene sequence: CDR1 MNHNS, CDR2 SASEGT.

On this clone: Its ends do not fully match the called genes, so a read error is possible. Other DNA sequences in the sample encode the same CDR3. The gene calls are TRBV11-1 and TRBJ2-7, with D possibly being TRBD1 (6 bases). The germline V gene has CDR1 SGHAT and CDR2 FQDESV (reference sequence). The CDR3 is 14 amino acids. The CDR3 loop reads CASSLDRRSYEQYF. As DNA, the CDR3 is TGTGCCAGCAGTTTAGACAGGAGAAGCTACGAGCAGTACTTC.

CDR3 sequence (DNA): TGTGCCAGCAGGGGGACAGGGAATCAGCCCCAGCATTTT. Protein product: CASRGTGNQPQHF. The J gene is TRBJ1-5, the V gene TRBV6-6; 9 bases align to TRBD1. With V trimmed by 6 bases and J by 4 bases, 1 base remained unmatched. CDR1 MNHNY and CDR2 SVGAGI come from the germline V gene (reference sequence). The CDR3 covers 13 residues.

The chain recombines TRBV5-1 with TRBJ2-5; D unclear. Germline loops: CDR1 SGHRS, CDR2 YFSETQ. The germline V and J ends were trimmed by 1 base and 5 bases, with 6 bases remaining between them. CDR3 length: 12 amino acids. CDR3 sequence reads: CASSLTGETQYF. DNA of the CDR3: TGCGCCAGCAGCTTGACCGGGGAGACCCAGTACTTC.

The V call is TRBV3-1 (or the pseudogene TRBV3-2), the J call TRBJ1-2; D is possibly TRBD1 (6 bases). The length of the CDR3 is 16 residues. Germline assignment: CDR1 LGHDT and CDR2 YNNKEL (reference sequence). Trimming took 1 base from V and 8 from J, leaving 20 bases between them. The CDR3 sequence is CASSQGGTPGGGGYTF. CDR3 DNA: TGTGCCAGCAGCCAAGGGGGGACACCGGGCGGTGGGGGCTACACCTTC.

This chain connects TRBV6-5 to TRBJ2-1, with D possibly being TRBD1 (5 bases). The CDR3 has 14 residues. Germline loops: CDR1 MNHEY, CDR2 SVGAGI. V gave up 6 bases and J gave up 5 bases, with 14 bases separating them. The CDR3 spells CASSQGYRDNEQFF. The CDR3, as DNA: TGTGCCAGCAGCCAGGGTTACCGTGACAATGAGCAGTTCTTC.

CDR3 sequence: CASSQPQWTGPYGYTF. The CDR3 DNA is TGTGCCAGCAGCCAACCTCAGTGGACAGGGCCCTATGGCTACACCTTC. This chain joins TRBV3-1 (or the pseudogene TRBV3-2) and TRBJ1-2; 8 nucleotides match TRBD1. The CDR3 totals 16 residues. Germline values: CDR1 LGHDT, CDR2 YNNKEL (reference sequence). V dropped 2 bases and J dropped 4; count of bases not matched to a gene: 9.

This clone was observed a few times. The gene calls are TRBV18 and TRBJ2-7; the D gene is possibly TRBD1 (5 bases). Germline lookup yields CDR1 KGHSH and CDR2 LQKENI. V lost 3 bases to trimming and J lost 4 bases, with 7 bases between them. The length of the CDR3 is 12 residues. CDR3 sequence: CASSPTEYEQYF. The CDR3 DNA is TGTGCCAGCTCACCGACAGAATACGAGCAGTACTTC.

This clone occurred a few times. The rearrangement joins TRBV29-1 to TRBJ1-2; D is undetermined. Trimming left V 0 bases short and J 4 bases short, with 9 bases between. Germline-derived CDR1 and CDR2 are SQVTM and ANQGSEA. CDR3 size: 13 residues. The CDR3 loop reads CSVEDHGSYGYTF. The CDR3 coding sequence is TGCAGCGTTGAAGATCACGGGAGCTATGGCTACACCTTC.

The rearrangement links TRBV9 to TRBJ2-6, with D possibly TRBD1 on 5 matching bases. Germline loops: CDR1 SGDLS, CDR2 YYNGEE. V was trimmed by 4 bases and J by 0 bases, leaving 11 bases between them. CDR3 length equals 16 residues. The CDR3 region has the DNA TGTGCCAGCAGCCTCTGGGGCCTCTCTGGGGCCAACGTCCTGACTTTC. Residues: CASSLWGLSGANVLTF.

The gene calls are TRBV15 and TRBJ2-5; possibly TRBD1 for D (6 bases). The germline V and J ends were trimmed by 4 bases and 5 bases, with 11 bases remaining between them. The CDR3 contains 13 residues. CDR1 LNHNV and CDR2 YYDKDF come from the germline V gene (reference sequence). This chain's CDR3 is CATSTGVAETQYF. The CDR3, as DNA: TGTGCCACCAGCACAGGGGTAGCGGAGACCCAGTACTTC.

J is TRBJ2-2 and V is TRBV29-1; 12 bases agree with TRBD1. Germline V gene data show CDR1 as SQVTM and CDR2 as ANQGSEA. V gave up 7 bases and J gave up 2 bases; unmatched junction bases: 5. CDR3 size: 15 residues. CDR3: CSAKGTGGNTGELFF. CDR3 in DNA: TGCAGCGCTAAAGGGACAGGGGGCAACACCGGGGAGCTGTTTTTT.

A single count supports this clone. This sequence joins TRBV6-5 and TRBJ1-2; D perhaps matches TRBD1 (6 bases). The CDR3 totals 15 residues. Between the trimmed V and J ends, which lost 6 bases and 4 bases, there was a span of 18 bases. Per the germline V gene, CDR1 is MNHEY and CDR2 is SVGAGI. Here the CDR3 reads CASSRSGTPGYGYTF. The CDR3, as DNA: TGTGCCAGCAGCCGATCCGGGACACCGGGCTATGGCTACACCTTC.